This T cell receptor (beta chain) was captured in a study of T-cell reconstitution after alpha-beta-depleted transplantation in children. This clonotype was seen at least ten times. Unique molecular identifiers were used to barcode this TCRbeta library. Each CDR3 protein is one row after TCRdb ran MiXCR on the PCR reads. Of about 110,000 distinct CDR3 sequences in the sample, 10% were seen once. Germline loops: CDR1 DFQATT, CDR2 SNEGSKA (reference sequence). The CDR3 is 13 residues long. V was trimmed by 1 base and J by 5 bases, leaving 12 bases between them. The chain recombines TRBV20-1 with TRBJ2-7; D may correspond to TRBD1 or TRBD2 (5 bases each). The TCR sequence derives from a human donor who donated a stem cell graft to a child with acute lymphoblastic leukemia. The sample in question was PBMCs from the stem cell graft donor, obtained from the stem cell graft. The CDR3 protein is CSARVGERHEQYF. The CDR3 DNA sequence: TGCAGTGCTAGAGTGGGGGAGAGGCACGAGCAGTACTTC.